This passage covers 5 T cell receptor beta chains from one sample sequenced in a study of early T cells in non-severe SARS-CoV-2 infection. In TCRdb, the 5' RACE reads were re-called with MiXCR into one record per CDR3 protein. The sample has about 28,000 distinct CDR3 sequences; roughly 5% are singletons. Sequenced input: whole blood. The receptors derive from an adult who was a healthcare worker with PCR-confirmed SARS-CoV-2 infection or an uninfected control (not recorded which).

The rearrangement joins TRBV6-6 to TRBJ2-5; 10 bases are a match to TRBD1. This CDR3 has 14 residues. The V segment lost 6 bases and the J segment 4 bases; nucleotides outside the gene matches: 5. The V gene's germline CDR1 is MNHNY and CDR2 SVGAGI (reference sequence). This CDR3 is CASRRDRGIETQYF. The CDR3 nucleotides read TGTGCCAGCAGGAGGGACAGGGGTATAGAGACCCAGTACTTC.

This clonotype was seen repeatedly, ten times or more. The V gene is TRBV6-5, the J gene TRBJ1-1; D is undetermined. Germline values: CDR1 MNHEY, CDR2 SVGAGI. This CDR3 has 16 residues. The V gene lost 4 bases and the J gene lost 0 bases, with 15 bases spanning the gap. CDR3 DNA: TGTGCCAGCAGTTTCAGGTTCTTATCCATGAACACTGAAGCTTTCTTT. This codes for CASSFRFLSMNTEAFF.

This clonotype was counted many times. The chain couples TRBV19 to TRBJ2-5; 7 nucleotides agree with TRBD1. J lost 5 bases, V lost 8 bases, and 11 bases had no gene match. The CDR3 is 14 residues long. Germline lookup yields CDR1 LNHDA and CDR2 SQIVND (reference sequence). This chain's CDR3 is CASGMTGKTETQYF. For the CDR3, the DNA is TGTGCCAGTGGCATGACAGGGAAGACCGAGACCCAGTACTTC.

This clonotype was picked up many times. The J gene is TRBJ1-2, the V gene TRBV5-6; D unclear. This CDR3 has 15 amino acids. Germline V gene data show CDR1 as SGHDT and CDR2 as YYEEEE. Trimming left V 0 bases short and J 0 bases short, with 9 bases between. CDR3 loop: CASSLGRYSNYGYTF. CDR3 DNA sequence: TGTGCCAGCAGCTTGGGCCGGTACTCTAACTATGGCTACACCTTC.

The sample holds a few counts of this clonotype. The chain carries TRBV7-3 and TRBJ2-3; 9 nucleotides align to TRBD2. This CDR3 is 19 amino acids long. Per the germline V gene, CDR1 is SGHTA and CDR2 is FQGTGA. V gave up 4 bases and J gave up 0 bases; unmatched junction bases: 14. The CDR3: CASSSPWASGDASTDTQYF. The CDR3, as DNA: TGTGCCAGCAGCTCCCCGTGGGCTAGCGGGGACGCTAGCACAGATACGCAGTATTTT.